Detailed here is one T cell receptor (beta chain). Its antigen is not known. Sequencing templates came from extracted RNA that was reverse transcribed into cDNA. Assay: immunoSEQ multiplex PCR; the TCRdb copy retains only in-frame clones and omits some. The table has approximately 150,000 clones, 55% to 65% seen once. This record comes from a study of CD8+ T cells in alopecia areata. General observations from the study: Against the mouse data, patients shared TCRs less clearly, possibly for HLA reasons.

The germline gives CDR1 MGHDK, CDR2 SYGVNS. Between the trimmed V and J ends, which lost 2 bases and 4 bases, there was a span of 6 bases. The CDR3 consists of 12 residues. Sequenced input: CD4+ T cells sorted from blood. This chain uses TRBV25-1 with TRBJ2-7, with D unclear. The clonotype was recovered from a human donor in good health. DNA of the CDR3: TGTGCCAGCAGTGAACAAAAATACGAGCAGTACTTC. This sequence encodes CASSEQKYEQYF.